These 23 T cell receptor beta chains originate from one sample sequenced in a study of blood T cell repertoires in COVID-19. Sequenced by immunoSEQ multiplex PCR; TCRdb stores in-frame clones only, minus some. The profile covers around 290,000 clones, with 88% appearing a single time and about 1% taken by the ten largest. Sequencing used PBMCs or T cells enriched from blood (not recorded which). These TCRs come from a woman in her twenties or thirties who had recovered from COVID-19.

The rearrangement links TRBV29-1 to TRBJ1-1, with no clear D. V lost 4 bases to trimming and J lost 3 bases, with 6 bases between them. The CDR3 totals 11 residues. The V gene's germline CDR1 is SQVTM and CDR2 ANQGSEA. CDR3 residues: CSVGGDTEAFF. The DNA for the CDR3 is TGCAGCGTTGGCGGGGACACTGAAGCTTTCTTT.

This clone was recorded once. J is TRBJ2-1 and V is TRBV5-1; no clear D gene. CDR1 SGHRS and CDR2 YFSETQ come from the germline V gene. V lost 0 bases and J 5 bases, leaving 12 bases between the germline ends. The CDR3 spans 15 residues. In nucleotides, the CDR3 is TGCGCCAGCAGCTTGGGGCAGGTGGGCCACAATGAGCAGTTCTTC. It encodes CASSLGQVGHNEQFF.

The CDR3 DNA is TGTGCCAGCAGCCTCTATAACGAGAAACTGTTTTTT. Its translation is CASSLYNEKLFF. The rearrangement links TRBV7-9 to TRBJ1-4; no definite D call. V was cut by 5 bases and J by 11 bases, with 12 bases left in between. Germline CDR1 is SEHNR and CDR2 is FQNEAQ (reference sequence). This CDR3 is 12 amino acids long.

The chain carries TRBV7-2 and TRBJ1-6; D might be TRBD1 (5 bases). CDR3 length: 15 residues. Germline lookup yields CDR1 SGHTA and CDR2 FQGNSA. V was clipped by 2 bases and J by 7 bases, with 12 bases between them. Here the CDR3 reads CASSLPGIQNSPLHF. The DNA of the CDR3 is TGTGCCAGCAGCTTACCAGGGATTCAAAATTCACCCCTCCACTTT.

This chain joins TRBV28 and TRBJ2-7; D is possibly TRBD2 (5 bases). The CDR3 covers 15 residues. Trimming removed 6 bases at V and 3 bases at J, with 18 bases between. Germline V gene sequence: CDR1 MDHEN, CDR2 SYDVKM. The DNA for the CDR3 is TGTGCCAGCAGCCATCGGACGCGGGTTTACTACGAGCAGTACTTC. It yields the protein CASSHRTRVYYEQYF.

The chain combines TRBV18 with TRBJ1-2, with D perhaps TRBD1 (6 bases). V dropped 3 bases and J dropped 0 bases, with 11 bases sitting between them. The CDR3 runs 15 residues. Germline loops: CDR1 KGHSH, CDR2 LQKENI. CDR3: CASSPGQKTNYGYTF. As DNA, the CDR3 is TGTGCCAGCTCACCCGGACAGAAAACTAACTATGGCTACACCTTC.

The CDR3 nucleotides are TGTGCCAGCCTCACCCCCGGTGTAGGGGAAGAAAAACTGTTTTTT. This translates into CASLTPGVGEEKLFF. The rearrangement links TRBV6-5 to TRBJ1-4; maybe TRBD1 (5 bases). CDR1 is MNHEY, CDR2 SVGAGI, per germline. The CDR3 totals 15 residues. Trimming pared 8 bases from V and 8 bases from J, leaving 21 bases between.

CDR3 in amino acids: CASSPLPPSRENYGYTF. The CDR3 bases are TGTGCCAGCTCACCACTGCCCCCGAGTCGGGAGAACTATGGCTACACCTTC. The V and J genes are TRBV18 and TRBJ1-2; D is unclear. The V and J ends lost 1 base and 2 bases respectively, with 17 bases between them. The CDR3 spans 17 residues. CDR1 is KGHSH and CDR2 is LQKENI in the germline V gene.

The rearrangement uses TRBV5-1 and TRBJ2-1, with D unresolved. Germline CDR1 SGHRS, CDR2 YFSETQ. This CDR3 spans 13 amino acids. Deletions cut 2 bases from V and 8 bases from J, with 11 bases between. The CDR3, as DNA: TGCGCCAGCAGCTTCGAGCCCCTCGATGAGCAGTTCTTC. This translates into CASSFEPLDEQFF. The full variable domain, its missing parts supplied by reference TRBV5-1 and TRBJ2-1, is KAGVTQTPRYLIKTRGQQVTLSCSPISGHRSVSWYQQTPGQGLQFLFEYFSETQRNKGNFPGRFSGRQFSNSRSEMNVSTLELGDSALYLCASSFEPLDEQFFGPGTRLTVL.

The J gene is TRBJ2-7, the V gene TRBV2; TRBD2 agrees at 10 bases. CDR1 SNHLY and CDR2 FYNNEI come from the germline V gene. Losses at the gene ends were 4 bases for V and 4 bases for J; bases not matched to a gene: 4. This CDR3 comprises 14 residues. For the CDR3, the DNA is TGTGCCAGCAGTGGGCTAGCGGGAGTTTACGAGCAGTACTTC. It yields the protein CASSGLAGVYEQYF. Variable domain in full (rest from reference TRBV2 and TRBJ2-7): EPEVTQTPSHQVTQMGQEVILRCVPISNHLYFYWYRQILGQKVEFLVSFYNNEISEKSEIFDDQFSVERPDGSNFTLKIRSTKLEDSAMYFCASSGLAGVYEQYFGPGTRLTVT.

This chain joins TRBV27 and TRBJ2-7; the match to TRBD1 covers 8 bases. CDR3 length: 16 residues. Germline CDR1 is MNHEY and CDR2 is SMNVEV (reference sequence). With V trimmed by 4 bases and J by 0 bases, 8 bases remained unmatched. CDR3 coding DNA: TGTGCCAGCAGTTCGTCCCTGGGACAGGCCTCCTACGAGCAGTACTTC. It codes for CASSSSLGQASYEQYF.

The V gene is TRBV6-5, the J gene TRBJ2-3; D is uncertain. CDR1 MNHEY and CDR2 SVGAGI come from the germline V gene. V lost 7 bases and J lost 3, with 17 bases in between. CDR3 length equals 15 residues. This CDR3 reads CASTPVPPTTDTQYF. As DNA, the CDR3 is TGTGCCAGCACCCCCGTGCCCCCCACAACAGATACGCAGTATTTT.

V is TRBV3-1 (or the pseudogene TRBV3-2) and J is TRBJ2-4; no definite D call. The CDR3 runs 15 residues. Germline V gene data show CDR1 as LGHDT and CDR2 as YNNKEL (reference sequence). V shed 5 bases and J shed 0 bases, with 11 bases lying between them. CDR3 nucleotide sequence: TGTGCCAGCAGCAACCCGGGTTTAGCCAAAAACATTCAGTACTTC. Residues: CASSNPGLAKNIQYF.

This chain joins TRBV7-8 and TRBJ2-2, with a weak D call TRBD1 (5 bases). Trimming removed 8 bases at V and 6 bases at J, with 16 bases between. The CDR3 length is 14 residues. The germline V gene encodes CDR1 SGHVS and CDR2 FQNEAQ. The CDR3 bases are TGTGCCAGCCTTTCTTCAGGGTTGGCCGGGGAGCTGTTTTTT. Amino acids: CASLSSGLAGELFF.

This chain uses TRBV9 with TRBJ1-5; a possible D gene is TRBD1 (5 bases). Germline CDR1 SGDLS, CDR2 YYNGEE. The CDR3 consists of 15 residues. V was trimmed by 0 bases and J by 4 bases, leaving 11 bases between them. The CDR3 loop reads CASSVGGGPNQPQHF. The DNA of the CDR3 is TGTGCCAGCAGCGTAGGGGGCGGTCCAAATCAGCCCCAGCATTTT.

V and J are TRBV19 and TRBJ1-1; possibly TRBD1 for D (5 bases). Trimming shortened V by 4 bases and J by 1 base, and 19 bases separated the two germline ends. In germline, CDR1 is LNHDA, CDR2 SQIVND (reference sequence). The CDR3 length is 17 residues. The CDR3 loop reads CASSSYVGGNKNTEAFF. The CDR3 coding sequence is TGTGCCAGTAGTAGTTATGTCGGGGGAAATAAGAACACTGAAGCTTTCTTT.

This chain connects TRBV6-2 or TRBV6-3 to TRBJ1-5, with 7 nucleotides matching TRBD1. V lost 6 bases to trimming and J lost 6 bases; unmatched junction nucleotides: 11. CDR1 is MNHEY, CDR2 SVGEGT, per germline. This CDR3 region has 15 residues. Written as DNA, the CDR3 is TGTGCCAGCAGCCGAACAGGGGTGGGAGTTCAGCCCCAGCATTTT. This translates into CASSRTGVGVQPQHF.

The chain has TRBV5-8 and TRBJ2-1, with a possible D match to TRBD1 (5 bases). This CDR3 is 13 amino acids long. Germline V lookup: CDR1 SGHTS, CDR2 YDEGEE. Between the trimmed V and J ends, which lost 5 bases and 6 bases, there was a span of 12 bases. This CDR3 reads CASRVRGLNEQFF. CDR3 sequence (DNA): TGTGCCAGCAGGGTTAGGGGCCTCAATGAGCAGTTCTTC.

V gene TRBV27 combines with J gene TRBJ2-7; D is perhaps TRBD2 (6 bases). The CDR3 spans 16 residues. V lost 5 bases, J lost 3 bases, and 20 bases lay in between. CDR1 MNHEY and CDR2 SMNVEV come from the germline V gene (reference sequence). The DNA of the CDR3 is TGTGCCAGCAGTGCCTCCGGCGGGACCGGCTTCTACGAGCAGTACTTC. This codes for CASSASGGTGFYEQYF.

This chain joins TRBV27 and TRBJ1-5; D is unresolved. The V gene's germline CDR1 is MNHEY and CDR2 SMNVEV (reference sequence). The CDR3 consists of 14 residues. Trimming left V 3 bases short and J 7 bases short, with 13 bases between. CDR3 sequence (DNA): TGTGCCAGCAGTTTGGGGAGCTACGGGCAGCCCCAGCATTTT. It codes for CASSLGSYGQPQHF.

The chain employs TRBV7-3 and TRBJ2-3; 7 nucleotides match TRBD2. Trimming at V came to 4 bases and at J to 5 bases, leaving 3 bases not matched to a gene. CDR1 is SGHTA, CDR2 FQGTGA, per germline. The CDR3 spans 13 residues. The CDR3 here is CASSSGGGDTQYF. The CDR3 coding sequence is TGTGCCAGCAGCTCTGGCGGGGGAGATACGCAGTATTTT.

This chain connects TRBV13 to TRBJ1-2; 7 positions match TRBD1. The junction had 10 bases not matched to a gene; V was cut back by 5 bases and J by 1 base. The CDR3 is made up of 16 amino acids. The germline CDR1 and CDR2 sequences are PRHDT and FYEKMQ (reference sequence). The CDR3 loop reads CASSTTRDSHNYGYTF. The CDR3 DNA sequence: TGTGCCAGCAGCACCACCCGGGACAGCCATAACTATGGCTACACCTTC.

The CDR3 DNA reads TGTGCCAGCAGCTTAGGATTCGGGACACCCCTCCACTTT. This translates into CASSLGFGTPLHF. The chain recombines TRBV7-9 with TRBJ1-6, with no clear D. V was trimmed by 1 base and J by 11 bases, leaving 9 bases between them. The CDR3 has 13 residues. Germline V gives CDR1 SEHNR, CDR2 FQNEAQ (reference sequence). The entire variable domain, with the rest obtained from reference TRBV7-9 and TRBJ1-6, is as follows: DTGVSQNPRHKITKRGQNVTFRCDPISEHNRLYWYRQTLGQGPEFLTYFQNEAQLEKSRLLSDRFSAERPKGSFSTLEIQRTEQGDSAMYLCASSLGFGTPLHFGNGTRLTVT.